Listed below are T cell receptor beta chains from one sample, sequenced in a study of blood T cell repertoires in COVID-19. Clones were read by immunoSEQ multiplex PCR, and TCRdb kept only the in-frame ones, dropping some. The table lists some 14,000 clones, roughly 89% of them singletons, with 32% in the top ten. The sample consisted of peripheral blood. Every receptor here comes from a man aged 45-60 years with active COVID-19. Each CDR3 is given with its conserved first and last residue. The order of the fields is J gene, clone size, D gene, V gene, CDR3 protein, CDR3 DNA. D genes are given only for firm matches. Rows may omit the clone size; those that give it use once, few, many or a size class.

j_gene: TRBJ1-2; abundance: NA; d_gene: TRBD1; v_gene: TRBV5-1; CDR3aa: CASSEQSTGPVFGYTF; CDR3nt: TGCGCCAGCAGCGAACAATCGACAGGGCCGGTTTTTGGCTACACCTTC
j_gene: TRBJ1-2; abundance: NA; d_gene: TRBD1; v_gene: TRBV7-9; CDR3aa: CASSQDRGGYGYTF; CDR3nt: TGTGCCAGCAGCCAGGACAGGGGGGGCTATGGCTACACCTTC
j_gene: TRBJ2-7; abundance: NA; d_gene: TRBD2; v_gene: TRBV10-2; CDR3aa: CASSSSPETSGTYEQYF; CDR3nt: TGCGCCAGCAGCTCGAGTCCCGAAACTAGCGGAACCTACGAGCAGTACTTC
j_gene: TRBJ2-7; abundance: NA; d_gene: NA; v_gene: TRBV14; CDR3aa: CASSKANSYEQYF; CDR3nt: TGTGCCAGCAGTAAAGCGAACTCCTACGAGCAGTACTTC
j_gene: TRBJ2-5; abundance: NA; d_gene: TRBD2; v_gene: TRBV3-1/TRBV3-2; CDR3aa: CASSQGGLTQNHWTQYF; CDR3nt: TGTGCCAGCAGCCAAGGGGGACTAACCCAAAATCATTGGACCCAGTACTTC
j_gene: TRBJ2-2; abundance: NA; d_gene: TRBD1; v_gene: TRBV6-4; CDR3aa: CASSWDSTNTGELFF; CDR3nt: TGTGCCAGCAGTTGGGACAGCACGAACACCGGGGAGCTGTTTTTT
j_gene: TRBJ2-3; abundance: many; d_gene: TRBD2; v_gene: TRBV27; CDR3aa: CASQREGTDTQYF; CDR3nt: TGTGCCAGTCAGCGGGAGGGCACGGATACGCAGTATTTT
j_gene: TRBJ2-7; abundance: NA; d_gene: TRBD2; v_gene: TRBV19; CDR3aa: CASSRGLAGSYEQYF; CDR3nt: TGTGCCAGTAGTAGGGGTCTAGCGGGGTCCTACGAGCAGTACTTC
j_gene: TRBJ2-5; abundance: NA; d_gene: TRBD1; v_gene: TRBV6-4; CDR3aa: CASSDSRGQGETQYF; CDR3nt: TGTGCCAGCAGTGACTCCAGGGGGCAGGGGGAGACCCAGTACTTC
j_gene: TRBJ2-7; abundance: NA; d_gene: TRBD2; v_gene: TRBV5-8; CDR3aa: CASSLVLAGNSYEQYF; CDR3nt: TGTGCCAGCAGCTTGGTACTAGCGGGAAACTCCTACGAGCAGTACTTC
j_gene: TRBJ2-7; abundance: NA; d_gene: NA; v_gene: TRBV5-6; CDR3aa: CASSFAGGEAYEQYF; CDR3nt: TGTGCCAGCAGCTTTGCCGGTGGGGAGGCCTACGAGCAGTACTTC
j_gene: TRBJ2-7; abundance: NA; d_gene: TRBD1; v_gene: TRBV7-9; CDR3aa: CASSPQGGGQGAEQYF; CDR3nt: TGTGCCAGCAGCCCCCAGGGAGGTGGACAGGGAGCCGAGCAGTACTTC
j_gene: TRBJ2-1; abundance: NA; d_gene: NA; v_gene: TRBV6-1; CDR3aa: CASSEHGTLSYASYNEQFF; CDR3nt: TGTGCCAGCAGTGAACACGGGACTTTATCTTACGCTTCCTACAATGAGCAGTTCTTC
j_gene: TRBJ1-1; abundance: NA; d_gene: NA; v_gene: TRBV27; CDR3aa: CASSSTAATEAFF; CDR3nt: TGTGCCAGCAGTTCGACAGCTGCCACTGAAGCTTTCTTT
j_gene: TRBJ1-5; abundance: NA; d_gene: NA; v_gene: TRBV15; CDR3aa: CATSPRRGVGQPQHF; CDR3nt: TGTGCCACCAGCCCCAGACGGGGTGTGGGGCAGCCCCAGCATTTT
j_gene: TRBJ2-2; abundance: medium-sized; d_gene: TRBD2; v_gene: TRBV28; CDR3aa: CASRPGLAGDTTGELFF; CDR3nt: TGTGCCAGCAGACCCGGACTAGCGGGAGACACCACCGGGGAGCTGTTTTTT
j_gene: TRBJ2-1; abundance: NA; d_gene: TRBD2; v_gene: TRBV11-2; CDR3aa: CASSLSSGASYNEQFF; CDR3nt: TGTGCCAGCAGCTTATCTAGCGGGGCTTCCTACAATGAGCAGTTCTTC
j_gene: TRBJ2-1; abundance: NA; d_gene: NA; v_gene: TRBV10-1; CDR3aa: CASSGRRGDNEQFF; CDR3nt: TGCGCCAGCAGTGGGAGGCGTGGGGACAATGAGCAGTTCTTC
j_gene: TRBJ1-1; abundance: NA; d_gene: NA; v_gene: TRBV29-1; CDR3aa: CSSAGGADTEAFF; CDR3nt: TGCAGCTCAGCGGGGGGCGCGGACACTGAAGCTTTCTTT
j_gene: TRBJ2-7; abundance: NA; d_gene: TRBD1; v_gene: TRBV10-1; CDR3aa: CASTEGAGMYYEQYF; CDR3nt: TGCGCCAGCACAGAGGGGGCGGGTATGTACTACGAGCAGTACTTC
j_gene: TRBJ2-3; abundance: NA; d_gene: NA; v_gene: TRBV24-1; CDR3aa: CATSDLSQDTQYF; CDR3nt: TGTGCCACCAGTGATTTATCACAAGATACGCAGTATTTT
j_gene: TRBJ2-6; abundance: NA; d_gene: TRBD2; v_gene: TRBV7-8; CDR3aa: CASTTAGGGRGANVLTF; CDR3nt: TGTGCCAGCACCACCGCCGGCGGGGGGCGTGGGGCCAACGTCCTGACTTTC